This TCR beta chain was observed in a study of neurological immune-mediated disorders. In its sample, this clonotype ranks as medium-sized. One entry per CDR3 protein, called by TCRdb with MiXCR from the 5' RACE reads. This table has 20,000 to 25,000 distinct CDR3 sequences, about 18% appearing once. The CDR3 has 15 amino acids. Trimming took 5 bases from V and 1 from J; bases not matched to a gene: 7. This rearrangement joins TRBV12-3 or TRBV12-4 to TRBJ1-2; TRBD1 matches at 7 bases. Sequencing input: CD8+ T cells from blood. The TCR sequence derives from a young woman with multiple sclerosis. The CDR3 sequence is CASSAGTDLNYGYTF. The CDR3 DNA sequence: TGTGCCAGCAGTGCCGGGACAGATCTTAACTATGGCTACACCTTC.